These 23 T cell receptor beta chains originate from one sample sequenced in a study of T cells in Graves' hyperthyroidism and ophthalmopathy. What was amplified from RNA transcripts were TCR beta CDR3 regions. First-round RT-PCR with HTBI primers amplified the TCR CDR3 region. TCRdb reprocessed the multiplex PCR reads via MiXCR and lists one record per CDR3 protein. Of about 600,000 distinct CDR3 sequences in the sample, around 16% were seen once. The sequenced sample was blood. The source is a woman in her forties with Graves' ophthalmopathy.

This rearrangement joins TRBV10-3 to TRBJ2-2; D is ambiguous. This CDR3 region has 14 residues. Germline loops: CDR1 ENHRY, CDR2 SYGVKD. Trimming shortened V by 5 bases and J by 8 bases, and 15 bases separated the two germline ends. DNA for the CDR3: TGTGCCATCAGTCGTGATCCTACACGAGGGGAGCTGTTTTTT. Residues: CAISRDPTRGELFF.

The genes are TRBV6-2 or TRBV6-3 and TRBJ2-2; 11 nucleotides agree with TRBD2. V gave up 5 bases and J gave up 7 bases; unmatched junction bases: 6. The CDR3 has 15 amino acids. The germline V gene has CDR1 MNHEY and CDR2 SVGEGT. CDR3 residues: CASSRLAGRFGELFF. CDR3 nucleotides: TGTGCCAGCAGTAGACTAGCGGGACGATTCGGGGAGCTGTTTTTT.

In this sample, this clonotype turned up many times. CDR3: CASSYGGAVHPDTQYF. The DNA of the CDR3 is TGTGCCAGCAGTTACGGGGGGGCGGTGCACCCAGATACGCAGTATTTT. The J gene is TRBJ2-3, the V gene TRBV6-1, with TRBD2 matching 8 bases. V lost 5 bases and J lost 4; bases outside the gene matches: 11. This CDR3 region has 16 residues. Germline V gene data show CDR1 as MNHNS and CDR2 as SASEGT.

This clonotype was recorded many times. The chain joins TRBV28 to TRBJ2-5, with TRBD1 matching over 7 bases. Germline V gene lookup returns CDR1 MDHEN and CDR2 SYDVKM. This CDR3 is 13 amino acids long. The V gene end was trimmed by 5 bases and the J gene end by 5 bases; junction bases not matched to a gene: 5. The DNA for the CDR3 is TGTGCCAGCAGTCTACAGGGGTTTGAGACCCAGTACTTC. It yields the protein CASSLQGFETQYF.

This clonotype was picked up a small number of times. The junction and the germline gene differ at one end; a read error may be behind it. CDR3 loop: CTSRGAGGPYEQYF. CDR3 DNA sequence: TGTACCAGCAGGGGAGCGGGAGGGCCCTACGAGCAGTACTTC. V and J are TRBV2 and TRBJ2-7; 10 bases fit TRBD2. Germline CDR1 reads SNHLY; CDR2 reads FYNNEI. This CDR3 is 14 amino acids long.

The chain is built from TRBV7-3 and TRBJ2-3; D is unresolved. CDR3 length equals 13 residues. V shed 1 base and J shed 10 bases, with 12 bases lying between them. Germline V gives CDR1 SGHTA, CDR2 FQGTGA. In DNA, the CDR3 is TGTGCCAGCAGCTTAAAGGGCCTCCCCCCGCAGTATTTT. Translated, it gives CASSLKGLPPQYF.

The rearrangement links TRBV28 to TRBJ2-7; 11 positions agree with TRBD2. The CDR3 consists of 13 residues. The J segment lost 6 bases and the V segment lost 4 bases, leaving 2 bases of the junction unmatched. Germline-derived CDR1 and CDR2 are MDHEN and SYDVKM. As DNA, the CDR3 is TGTGCCAGCAGTTCCACTAGCGGGAGCGAGCAGTACTTC. Residues: CASSSTSGSEQYF.

This sequence joins TRBV20-1 and TRBJ1-2; D perhaps matches TRBD1 (5 bases). This CDR3 spans 17 amino acids. V lost 1 base, J lost 5 bases, and 23 bases lay in between. CDR1 and CDR2 (germline): DFQATT, SNEGSKA (reference sequence). CDR3 coding DNA: TGCAGTGCTAGAGCCCCGCAGGGTAGGAAGTCCCTTTATGGCTACACCTTC. Residues: CSARAPQGRKSLYGYTF.

This clonotype was observed a few times. V gene TRBV12-3 or TRBV12-4 combines with J gene TRBJ2-7; maybe TRBD1 (5 bases). With 0 bases removed from V and 5 bases from J, the gap between germline ends came to 14 bases. The CDR3 runs 15 residues. The DNA of the CDR3 is TGTGCCAGCAGTTTAGCGCTTTACAGGTTCAACGAGCAGTACTTC. This codes for CASSLALYRFNEQYF.

This clonotype has at least ten counts. This sequence joins TRBV6-6 and TRBJ2-7; 7 nucleotides line up with TRBD2. V was clipped by 0 bases and J by 6 bases; unmatched bases: 11. The germline V gene has CDR1 MNHNY and CDR2 SVGAGI (reference sequence). CDR3 length equals 16 residues. CDR3 in amino acids: CASSYSGKAGIFEQYF. The CDR3 DNA reads as TGTGCCAGCAGTTACTCCGGTAAAGCGGGAATCTTCGAGCAGTACTTC.

This clonotype came up a few times. The genes are TRBV6-1 and TRBJ1-2, with D perhaps TRBD1 (5 bases). Germline V gene data show CDR1 as MNHNS and CDR2 as SASEGT. Deletions cut 7 bases from V and 4 bases from J, with 10 bases between. The CDR3 is made up of 12 amino acids. The CDR3 sequence is CASTGTSYGYTF. Here the CDR3 DNA reads TGTGCCAGCACTGGGACTAGCTATGGCTACACCTTC.

This clonotype was observed many times. The chain's CDR3 is CASSPYTDTQYF. The CDR3 region has the DNA TGTGCCAGCTCACCCTACACAGATACGCAGTATTTT. The rearrangement uses TRBV18 and TRBJ2-3; D call uncertain. The V gene lost 3 bases and the J gene lost 2 bases, with 3 bases spanning the gap. The CDR3 totals 12 residues. The germline gives CDR1 KGHSH, CDR2 LQKENI.

This clonotype came up once. The V call is TRBV5-1, the J call TRBJ2-5, with D uncertain. V lost 4 bases and J lost 3, with 10 bases in between. The germline V gene has CDR1 SGHRS and CDR2 YFSETQ. The CDR3 sequence is 13 residues long. The CDR3, as DNA: TGCGCCAGCAGCCCCCGGGCCAAAGAGACCCAGTACTTC. Encoded protein: CASSPRAKETQYF.

This clonotype showed up just a few times. This sequence joins TRBV15 and TRBJ2-5; no definite D call. The CDR3 spans 14 residues. Germline CDR1 LNHNV, CDR2 YYDKDF (reference sequence). Trimming pared 0 bases from V and 5 bases from J, leaving 10 bases between. CDR3 sequence: CATSRDIRHETQYF. The DNA for the CDR3 is TGTGCCACCAGCAGAGACATTCGTCACGAGACCCAGTACTTC.

This clonotype was seen only a few times. The V call is TRBV5-1, the J call TRBJ2-2; D ambiguous. With 2 bases removed from V and 3 bases from J, the gap between germline ends came to 8 bases. The CDR3 loop spans 14 amino acids. Per germline, CDR1 SGHRS and CDR2 YFSETQ. This CDR3 reads CASSFTAYTGELFF. The CDR3 DNA sequence: TGCGCCAGCAGCTTCACAGCTTACACCGGGGAGCTGTTTTTT.

This sequence joins TRBV15 and TRBJ2-6; 10 nucleotides line up with TRBD1. Trimming at V came to 5 bases and at J to 3 bases, leaving 10 bases not matched to a gene. Germline-derived CDR1 and CDR2 are LNHNV and YYDKDF (reference sequence). The CDR3 contains 18 residues. CDR3 region: CATSPPGQGLGGANVLTF. The CDR3, as DNA: TGTGCCACCAGCCCACCGGGACAGGGGTTGGGTGGGGCCAACGTCCTGACTTTC.

The rearrangement joins TRBV11-1 to TRBJ2-7, with a possible D match to TRBD2 (6 bases). Trimming shortened V by 4 bases and J by 2 bases, and 12 bases separated the two germline ends. The CDR3 runs 14 residues. Germline V gene lookup returns CDR1 SGHAT and CDR2 FQDESV (reference sequence). This CDR3 is CASSSSGFAYEQYF. The CDR3 bases are TGTGCCAGCAGCTCAAGCGGGTTCGCCTACGAGCAGTACTTC.

As to this clonotype: The junction departs from the called germline gene at one end, perhaps through a read error. This chain connects TRBV7-7 to TRBJ2-7; D not resolved. Per germline, CDR1 SSHAT and CDR2 FNYEAQ (reference sequence). CDR3 length equals 19 residues. The CDR3, as DNA: TGTGCTAGCAGCCCCGCCGGCCCAACCTCGGGCACCCAGCCCTACGAGCAGTACTTC. It codes for CASSPAGPTSGTQPYEQYF.

The rearrangement uses TRBV19 and TRBJ2-7, with 8 positions matching TRBD1. Germline loops: CDR1 LNHDA, CDR2 SQIVND (reference sequence). The CDR3 runs to 15 residues. V lost 2 bases and J lost 5; bases outside the gene matches: 8. The CDR3 coding sequence is TGTGCCAGTAGTATATTGGCAGGGGGCACCAACGAGCAGTACTTC. Its protein product is CASSILAGGTNEQYF.

This clonotype turned up a few times. V gene TRBV12-3 or TRBV12-4 combines with J gene TRBJ1-1; 8 positions match TRBD1. Germline trimming cut 5 bases from V and 6 bases from J; bases unmatched to any gene: 17. The CDR3 has 17 residues. The CDR3 protein is CASSPWTGLGTGPEAFF. The DNA for the CDR3 is TGTGCCAGCAGTCCCTGGACAGGGTTGGGGACTGGGCCTGAAGCTTTCTTT.

This clonotype turned up a few times. The junction does not match germline at one end; this may be a read error. This chain connects TRBV7-2 to TRBJ2-1; 10 bases align to TRBD2. Germline loops: CDR1 SGHTA, CDR2 FQGNSA. The CDR3 totals 15 residues. The chain's CDR3 is CASSPWTSGYNEQLF. Written as DNA, the CDR3 is TGTGCCAGCAGCCCTTGGACTAGCGGATACAATGAGCAGCTCTTC.

In its sample, this clonotype was seen many times. CDR3 coding DNA: TGTGCCAGCAGCTCCAGGGGGCTGCGCGCAGATACGCAGTATTTT. As protein: CASSSRGLRADTQYF. This chain links TRBV7-8 with TRBJ2-3, with 8 bases identical to TRBD1. The CDR3 loop spans 15 amino acids. From germline, CDR1 is SGHVS and CDR2 FQNEAQ. After removal of 4 bases from V and 4 bases from J, the junction contained 7 bases not matched to a gene. The variable domain in full, completed from reference TRBV7-8 and TRBJ2-3, reads GAGVSQSPRYKVAKRGQDVALRCDPISGHVSLFWYQQALGQGPEFLTYFQNEAQLDKSGLPSDRFFAERPEGSVSTLKIQRTQQEDSAVYLCASSSRGLRADTQYFGPGTRLTVL.

The chain uses TRBV15 and TRBJ1-2; 7 bases are a match to TRBD1. CDR3 length: 13 residues. Trimming cost V 1 base and J 10 bases; bases outside gene matches: 6. Germline V gene sequence: CDR1 LNHNV, CDR2 YYDKDF (reference sequence). The CDR3 spells CATSRGQGDVYTF. CDR3 DNA sequence: TGTGCCACCAGCAGAGGACAGGGAGATGTCTACACCTTC. The whole variable domain, remainder taken from reference TRBV15 and TRBJ1-2, is DAMVIQNPRYQVTQFGKPVTLSCSQTLNHNVMYWYQQKSSQAPKLLFHYYDKDFNNEADTPDNFQSRRPNTSFCFLDIRSPGLGDTAMYLCATSRGQGDVYTFGSGTRLTVV.